This TCR beta chain emerged from a study of CD8+CD57+ T cells in acquired aplastic anemia. Both TCR beta VDJ combination and CDR3 sequence profiling were carried out. Genomic DNA was the template for this profiling. TCRdb re-derived calls from the reads in MiXCR, one entry per CDR3 protein. The sample yields 80,000 or so distinct CDR3 sequences, under 50% seen once. In this sample, this clonotype turned up many times. This TCR came from a human donor in good health, serving as a control. Input material: sorted CD4+, CD8+, or CD8+CD57+ T cells (not recorded which) from PBMCs.

CDR3: CSAPRVSYGYTF. The CDR3 DNA sequence: TGCAGTGCCCCCAGGGTATCCTATGGCTACACCTTC. The chain combines TRBV20-1 with TRBJ1-2; TRBD1 is a possible D gene (5 bases). V lost 6 bases, J lost 4 bases, and 12 bases lay in between. Germline V CDR1 and CDR2: DFQATT, SNEGSKA (reference sequence). The CDR3 is made up of 12 amino acids.